This T cell receptor (beta chain) was identified in a study of untreated major depressive disorder. Study-level points and caveats: TRBV05-01 (Vbeta 5.1) usage was higher in CD4+ T cells of depressed patients than controls.

A word on this clone: What it binds is not known. Sequence at one end of the junction differs from germline and may be a read error.

Libraries were prepared by immunoSEQ multiplex PCR; TCRdb keeps only in-frame clonotypes and omits some of them. Among under 25,000 clones listed, roughly 90% were seen once. Germline V gene lookup returns CDR1 MNHNS and CDR2 SASEGT. The CDR3 runs to 16 residues. This sequence was found in a woman aged 35 to 49 with major depressive disorder. The V gene is TRBV6-1, the J gene TRBJ1-2; 7 positions match TRBD1. The sequenced sample was CD4+ T cells from PBMCs. This CDR3 is CASREGTERANYGYTF. As DNA, the CDR3 is TGTGCCAGCAGAGAAGGGACAGAGAGGGCTAACTATGGCTACACCTTC.